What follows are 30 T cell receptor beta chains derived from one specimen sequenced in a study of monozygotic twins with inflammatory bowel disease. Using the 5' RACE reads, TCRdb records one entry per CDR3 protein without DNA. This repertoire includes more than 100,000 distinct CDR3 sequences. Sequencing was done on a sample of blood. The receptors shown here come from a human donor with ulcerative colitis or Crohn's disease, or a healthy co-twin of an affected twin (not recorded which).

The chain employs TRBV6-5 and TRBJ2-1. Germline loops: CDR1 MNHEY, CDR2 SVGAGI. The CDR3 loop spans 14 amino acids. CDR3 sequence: CASSYSIVGIEQFF.

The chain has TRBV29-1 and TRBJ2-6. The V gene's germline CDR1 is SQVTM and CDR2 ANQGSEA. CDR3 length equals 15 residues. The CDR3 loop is CSAYGRSSGANVLTF. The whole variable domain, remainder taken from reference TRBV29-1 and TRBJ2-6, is SAVISQKPSRDICQRGTSLTIQCQVDSQVTMMFWYRQQPGQSLTLIATANQGSEATYESGFVIDKFPISRPNLTFSTLTVSNMSPEDSSIYLCSAYGRSSGANVLTFGAGSRLTVL.

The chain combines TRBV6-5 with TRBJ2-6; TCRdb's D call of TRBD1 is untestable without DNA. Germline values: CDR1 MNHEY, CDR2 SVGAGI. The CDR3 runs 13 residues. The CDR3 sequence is CASSPPTKLSLTF.

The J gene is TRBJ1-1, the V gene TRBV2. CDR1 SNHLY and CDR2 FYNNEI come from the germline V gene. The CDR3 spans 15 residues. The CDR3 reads CASKGRQSVNTEAFF.

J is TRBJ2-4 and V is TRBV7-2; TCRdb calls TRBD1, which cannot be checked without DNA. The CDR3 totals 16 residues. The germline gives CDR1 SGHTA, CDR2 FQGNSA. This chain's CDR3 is CASSQGGELAKNIQYF. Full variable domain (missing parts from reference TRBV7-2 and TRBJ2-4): GAGVSQSPSNKVTEKGKDVELRCDPISGHTALYWYRQSLGQGLEFLIYFQGNSAPDKSGLPSDRFSAERTGGSVSTLTIQRTQQEDSAVYLCASSQGGELAKNIQYFGAGTRLSVL.

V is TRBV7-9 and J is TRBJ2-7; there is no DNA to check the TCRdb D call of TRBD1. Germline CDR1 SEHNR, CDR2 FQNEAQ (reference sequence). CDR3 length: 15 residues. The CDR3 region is CASSLTGTANYEQYF.

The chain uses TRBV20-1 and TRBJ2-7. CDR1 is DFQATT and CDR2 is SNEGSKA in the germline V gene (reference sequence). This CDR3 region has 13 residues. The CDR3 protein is CSARVGGNYEQYF.

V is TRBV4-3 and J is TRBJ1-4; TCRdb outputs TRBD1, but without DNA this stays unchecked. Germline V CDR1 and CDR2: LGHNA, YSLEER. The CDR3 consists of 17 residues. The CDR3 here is CASSHVAGVPTNEKLFF.

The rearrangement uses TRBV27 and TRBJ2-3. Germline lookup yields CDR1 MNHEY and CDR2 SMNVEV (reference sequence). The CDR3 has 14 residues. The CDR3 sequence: CASSPTHGTDTQYF.

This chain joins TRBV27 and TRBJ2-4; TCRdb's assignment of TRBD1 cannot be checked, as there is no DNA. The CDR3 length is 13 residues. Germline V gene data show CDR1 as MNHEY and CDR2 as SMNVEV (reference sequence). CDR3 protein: CASFGTAKNIQYF.

The CDR3: CSVVVRAGSTGELFF. The chain recombines TRBV29-1 with TRBJ2-2; TCRdb picks TRBD2, but there is no DNA to check that call. Germline loops: CDR1 SQVTM, CDR2 ANQGSEA. The CDR3 covers 15 residues.

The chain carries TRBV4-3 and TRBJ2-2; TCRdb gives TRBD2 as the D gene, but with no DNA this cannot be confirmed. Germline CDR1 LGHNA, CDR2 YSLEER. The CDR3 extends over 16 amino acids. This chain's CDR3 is CAISPTSGSSAGELFF.

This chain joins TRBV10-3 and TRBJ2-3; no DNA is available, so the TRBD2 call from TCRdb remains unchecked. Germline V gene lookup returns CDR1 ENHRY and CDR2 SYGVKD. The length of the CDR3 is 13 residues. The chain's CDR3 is CATKGHEGAGQYF.

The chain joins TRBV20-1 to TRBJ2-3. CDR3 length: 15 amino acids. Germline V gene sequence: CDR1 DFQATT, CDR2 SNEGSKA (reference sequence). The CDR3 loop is CSATVVTSRTDTQYF.

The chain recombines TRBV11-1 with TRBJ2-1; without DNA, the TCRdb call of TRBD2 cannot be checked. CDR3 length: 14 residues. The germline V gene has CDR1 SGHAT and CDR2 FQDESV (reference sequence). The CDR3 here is CASSLLGLSLEQFF.

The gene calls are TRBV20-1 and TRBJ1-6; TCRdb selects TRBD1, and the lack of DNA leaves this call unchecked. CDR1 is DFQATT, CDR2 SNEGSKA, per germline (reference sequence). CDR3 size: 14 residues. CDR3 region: CSAYRDTSNSPLHF.

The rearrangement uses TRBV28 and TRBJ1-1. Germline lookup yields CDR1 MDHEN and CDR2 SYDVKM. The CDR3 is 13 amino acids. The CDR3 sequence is CASSFRMATEAFF.

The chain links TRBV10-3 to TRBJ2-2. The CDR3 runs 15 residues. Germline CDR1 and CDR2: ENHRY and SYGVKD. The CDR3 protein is CAISAAPSNTGELFF.

The CDR3 spells CASSLVASGRPNEQFF. The V call is TRBV5-1, the J call TRBJ2-1; without DNA, the TCRdb call of TRBD2 cannot be checked. CDR3 size: 16 residues. Germline CDR1 and CDR2: SGHRS and YFSETQ.

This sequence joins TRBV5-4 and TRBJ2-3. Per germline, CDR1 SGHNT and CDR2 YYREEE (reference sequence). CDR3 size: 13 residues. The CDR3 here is CASSLVLHDTQYF. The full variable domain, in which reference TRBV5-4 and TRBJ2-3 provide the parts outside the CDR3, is ETGVTQSPTHLIKTRGQQVTLRCSSQSGHNTVSWYQQALGQGPQFIFQYYREEENGRGNFPPRFSGLQFPNYSSELNVNALELDDSALYLCASSLVLHDTQYFGPGTRLTVL.

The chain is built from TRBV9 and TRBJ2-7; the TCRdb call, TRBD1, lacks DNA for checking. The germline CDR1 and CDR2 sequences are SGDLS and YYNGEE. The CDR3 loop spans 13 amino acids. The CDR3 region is CASSPDRFYEQYF.

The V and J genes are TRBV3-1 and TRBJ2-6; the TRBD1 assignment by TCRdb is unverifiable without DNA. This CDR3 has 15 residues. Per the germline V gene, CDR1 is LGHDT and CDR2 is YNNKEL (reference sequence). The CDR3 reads CASSGLGIGANVLTF.

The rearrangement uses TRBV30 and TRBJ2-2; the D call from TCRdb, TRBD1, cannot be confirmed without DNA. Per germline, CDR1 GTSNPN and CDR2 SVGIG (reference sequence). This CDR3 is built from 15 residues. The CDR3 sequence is CAWSGAGAGDGELFF.

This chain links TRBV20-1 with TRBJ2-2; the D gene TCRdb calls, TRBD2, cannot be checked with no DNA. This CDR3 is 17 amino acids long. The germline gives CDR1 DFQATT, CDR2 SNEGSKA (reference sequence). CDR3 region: CSAAGVGLAISTGELFF.

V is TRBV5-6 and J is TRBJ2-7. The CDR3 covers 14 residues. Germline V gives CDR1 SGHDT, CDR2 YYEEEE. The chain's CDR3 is CASSLSETSYEQYF.

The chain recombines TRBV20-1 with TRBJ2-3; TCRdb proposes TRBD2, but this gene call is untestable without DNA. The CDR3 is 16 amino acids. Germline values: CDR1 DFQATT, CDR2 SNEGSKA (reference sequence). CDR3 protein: CSATRLAGGYGDTQYF.

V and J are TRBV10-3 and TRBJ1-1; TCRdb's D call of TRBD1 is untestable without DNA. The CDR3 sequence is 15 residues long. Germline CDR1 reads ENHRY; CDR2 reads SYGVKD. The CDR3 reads CAISSSGRTNTEAFF.

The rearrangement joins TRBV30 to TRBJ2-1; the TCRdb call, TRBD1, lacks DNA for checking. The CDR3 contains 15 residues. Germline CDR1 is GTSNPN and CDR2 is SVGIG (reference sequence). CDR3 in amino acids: CAWVGPGSGANEQFF.

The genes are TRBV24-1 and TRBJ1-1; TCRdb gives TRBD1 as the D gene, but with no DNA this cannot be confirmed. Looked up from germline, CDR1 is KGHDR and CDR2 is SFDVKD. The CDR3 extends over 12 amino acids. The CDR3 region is CATSEGAGEAFF.

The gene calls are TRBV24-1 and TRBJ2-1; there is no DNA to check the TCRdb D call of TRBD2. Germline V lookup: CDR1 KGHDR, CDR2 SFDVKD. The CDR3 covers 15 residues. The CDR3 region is CATSDFSGSPNEQFF.